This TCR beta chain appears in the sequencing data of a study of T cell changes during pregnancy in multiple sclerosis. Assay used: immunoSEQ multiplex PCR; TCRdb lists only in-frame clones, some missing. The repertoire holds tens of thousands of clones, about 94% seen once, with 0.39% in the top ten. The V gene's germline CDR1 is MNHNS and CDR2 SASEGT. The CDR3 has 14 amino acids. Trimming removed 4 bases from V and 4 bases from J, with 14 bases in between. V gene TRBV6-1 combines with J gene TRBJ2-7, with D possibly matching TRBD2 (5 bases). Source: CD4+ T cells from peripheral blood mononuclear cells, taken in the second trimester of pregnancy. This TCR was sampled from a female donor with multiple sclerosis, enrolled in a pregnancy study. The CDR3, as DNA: TGTGCCAGCAGTGTCCTTGGCGGGTTATACGAGCAGTACTTC. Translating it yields CASSVLGGLYEQYF.